Listed below are T cell receptor beta chains from one sample, sequenced in a study of blood T cell repertoires in COVID-19. Data came from immunoSEQ multiplex PCR; TCRdb stores just in-frame clones and leaves some out. The table has around 480,000 clones, roughly 87% seen once; the top ten hold under 0.85%. Sequenced material: PBMCs or T cells enriched from blood (not recorded which). The receptors stem from a woman in her late teens or twenties who had recovered from COVID-19. The CDR3 runs from the conserved cysteine through the conserved F or W. The D gene is left open where the match is weak. Size values are once, few and many counts, or a class for expanded clones, and some rows have none.

NA NA TRBJ1-2 TRBV18 14 TGTGCCAGCTCACCACCGGATGGGGGCTCGAGCTACACCTTC CASSPPDGGSSYTF
NA TRBD2 TRBJ2-5 TRBV5-6 17 TGTGCCAGCAGCTTGTATCTTAGCGGGGGGGCCTCAGAGACCCAGTACTTC CASSLYLSGGASETQYF
NA NA TRBJ1-2 TRBV5-6 13 TGTGCCAGCAGCCTAGGGTCAGGGCGAGATGGCACCTTC CASSLGSGRDGTF
NA NA TRBJ1-6 TRBV6-8 17 TGTGCCAGCAGTTACTCCCGCCGCTTAGCCTATAATTCACCCCTCCACTTT CASSYSRRLAYNSPLHF
few TRBD2 TRBJ2-5 TRBV11-2 17 TGTGCCAGCAGCTTAGTACTAGCGTCCTTGTACCAAGAGACCCAGTACTTC CASSLVLASLYQETQYF
NA NA TRBJ2-7 TRBV6-6 13 TGTGCCAGCACTCGGGACAACGCCTACGAGCAGTACTTC CASTRDNAYEQYF
NA TRBD2 TRBJ2-7 TRBV7-2 16 TGTGCCAGCAGCTCCACTCAGCGGGGCCCGACCTACGAGCAGTACTTC CASSSTQRGPTYEQYF
NA NA TRBJ1-4 TRBV27 17 TGTGCCAGCAGCTCCAACCGAGCAGGATCAACTAATGAAAAACTGTTTTTT CASSSNRAGSTNEKLFF
NA NA TRBJ1-6 TRBV11-2 15 TGTGCCAGCAGCTCGACGGACAGAAGTAATTCACCCCTCCACTTT CASSSTDRSNSPLHF
NA NA TRBJ2-5 TRBV7-9 15 TGTGCCAGCAGCTTAGGTGTCCTTTCTCAAGAGACCCAGTACTTC CASSLGVLSQETQYF
NA NA TRBJ1-6 TRBV28 14 TGTGCCAGCGGGGGAGGAGGGGTAATTCACCCCCTCCACTTT CASGGGGVIHPLHF
NA TRBD1 TRBJ2-1 TRBV19 15 TGTGCCGCGGACCCAGGGGACAGGGGTTACAATGAGCAGTTCTTC CAADPGDRGYNEQFF
NA TRBD1 TRBJ2-5 TRBV19 14 TGTGCCAGTATTGGGACAGGGGGGGGAGAGACCCAGTACTTC CASIGTGGGETQYF
NA NA TRBJ1-1 TRBV11-2 15 TGTGCCAGCAGCCCTTTCGGGGTGGCGAGCACTGAAGCTTTCTTT CASSPFGVASTEAFF
once TRBD1 TRBJ2-5 TRBV5-1 15 TGCGCCAGCAGCTTAGGACAGGGGGCGCTTGAGACCCAGTACTTC CASSLGQGALETQYF
NA NA TRBJ2-3 TRBV18 15 TGTGCCAGCTCACCACCTATCCTACAGGGTAGAACGCAGTATTTT CASSPPILQGRTQYF
NA NA TRBJ1-6 TRBV5-4 17 TGTGCCAGCAGCGCCGGGGGGAGGGGAGTGGATAATTCACCCCTCCACTTT CASSAGGRGVDNSPLHF
NA TRBD1 TRBJ2-7 TRBV7-2 13 TGTGCCAGCAGCTTGGGACAGCTCTACGAGCAGTACTTC CASSLGQLYEQYF
NA NA TRBJ2-5 TRBV7-2 12 TGTGCCAGCAGCTTACTATGGGGGGCCCAGTACTTC CASSLLWGAQYF
NA NA TRBJ2-3 TRBV27 16 TGTGCCAGCAGTTTGGATTTCAGGTCTAGCACAGATACGCAGTATTTT CASSLDFRSSTDTQYF
NA NA TRBJ2-3 TRBV18 13 TGTGCCAGCTCACCCTTACCGCGAGATACGCAGTATTTT CASSPLPRDTQYF
NA NA TRBJ2-1 TRBV6-4 14 TGTGCCAGCAGCCAAGACTGGAGCTACAATGAGCAGTTCTTC CASSQDWSYNEQFF